This TCR beta chain was sequenced during a study of blood T cell repertoires in COVID-19. The overall study: PBMCs, B-cell-depleted T cells, or T cells were the source of the cDNA or gDNA that made up the material.

TCRdb's copy holds only in-frame clones and misses some; the assay was immunoSEQ multiplex PCR. The table has 200,000 to 300,000 clones, around 85% seen once; the top ten hold 5% to 8%. The material sequenced was peripheral blood. The sequence derives from a woman aged 60 to 75 with active or convalescent COVID-19.

The CDR3, as DNA: TGTGCAAGTCGCTTAAGACCGGGACTAGCGGGGGGGCCTCAAAGAAAAAGCACAGATACGCAGTATTTT. It codes for CASRLRPGLAGGPQRKSTDTQYF. This chain links TRBV12-2 with TRBJ2-3; TRBD2 is the table's D call, not checked against the DNA. TRBV12-2 is a known pseudogene. The CDR3 extends over 23 amino acids.